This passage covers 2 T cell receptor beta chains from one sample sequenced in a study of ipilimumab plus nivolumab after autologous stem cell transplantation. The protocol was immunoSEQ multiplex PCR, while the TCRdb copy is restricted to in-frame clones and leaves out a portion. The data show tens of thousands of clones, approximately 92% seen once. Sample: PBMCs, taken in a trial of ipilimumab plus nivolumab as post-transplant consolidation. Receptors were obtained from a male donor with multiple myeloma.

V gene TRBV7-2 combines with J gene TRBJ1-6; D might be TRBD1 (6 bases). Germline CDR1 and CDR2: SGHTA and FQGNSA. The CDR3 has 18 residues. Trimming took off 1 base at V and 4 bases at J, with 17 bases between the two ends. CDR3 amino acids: CASSLGGLGGTYNSPLHF. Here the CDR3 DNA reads TGTGCCAGCAGCTTAGGGGGCCTAGGGGGGACTTATAATTCACCCCTCCACTTT.

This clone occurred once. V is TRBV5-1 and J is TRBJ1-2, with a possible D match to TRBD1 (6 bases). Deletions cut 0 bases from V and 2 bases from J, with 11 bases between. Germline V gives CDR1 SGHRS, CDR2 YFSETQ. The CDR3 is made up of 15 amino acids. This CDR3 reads CASSLEVGANYGYTF. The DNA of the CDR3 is TGCGCCAGCAGCTTGGAGGTGGGGGCGAACTATGGCTACACCTTC.